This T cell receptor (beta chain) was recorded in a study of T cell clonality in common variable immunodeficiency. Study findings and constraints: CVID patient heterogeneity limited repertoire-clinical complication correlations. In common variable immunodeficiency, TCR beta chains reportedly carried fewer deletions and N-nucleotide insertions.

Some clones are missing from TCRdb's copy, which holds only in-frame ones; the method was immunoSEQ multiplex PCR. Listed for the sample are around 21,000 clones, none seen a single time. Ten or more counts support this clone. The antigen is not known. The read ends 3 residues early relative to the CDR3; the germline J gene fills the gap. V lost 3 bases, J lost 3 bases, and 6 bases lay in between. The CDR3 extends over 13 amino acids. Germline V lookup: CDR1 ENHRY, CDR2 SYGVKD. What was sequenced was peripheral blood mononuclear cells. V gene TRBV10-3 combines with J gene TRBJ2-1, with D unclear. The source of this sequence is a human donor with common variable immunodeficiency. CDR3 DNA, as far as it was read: TGTGCCATCAGTGATACTAACTACAATGAG. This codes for CAISDTNYNE. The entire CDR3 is CAISDTNYNEQFF.